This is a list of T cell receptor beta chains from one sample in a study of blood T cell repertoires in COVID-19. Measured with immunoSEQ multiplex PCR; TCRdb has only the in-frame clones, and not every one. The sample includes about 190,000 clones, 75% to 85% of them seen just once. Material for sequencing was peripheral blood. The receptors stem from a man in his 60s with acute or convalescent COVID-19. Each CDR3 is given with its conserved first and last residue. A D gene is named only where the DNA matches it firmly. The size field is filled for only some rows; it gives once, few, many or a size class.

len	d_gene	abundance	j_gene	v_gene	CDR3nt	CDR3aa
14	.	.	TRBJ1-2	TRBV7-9	TGTGCCAGCAGCTTAGTAGAACAGATTCATGGCTACACCTTC	CASSLVEQIHGYTF
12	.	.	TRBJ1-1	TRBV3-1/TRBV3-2	TGTGCCAGCAGTCCACAGGGATTTGAAGCTTTCTTT	CASSPQGFEAFF
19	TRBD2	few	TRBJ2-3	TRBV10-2	TGCGCCAGCAGTGAGTCTGGGCTAGCGGGGGGGCCGGGCACAGATACGCAGTATTTT	CASSESGLAGGPGTDTQYF
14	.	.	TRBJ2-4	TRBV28	TGTGCCAGCAGTGACTCTGTAGCCAAAAACATTCAGTACTTC	CASSDSVAKNIQYF
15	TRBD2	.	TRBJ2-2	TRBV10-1	TGCGCCAGCAGGCCTCGGGGGGGAGGTACCGGGGAGCTGTTTTTT	CASRPRGGGTGELFF
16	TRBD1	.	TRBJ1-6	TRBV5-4	TGTGCCAGCACATATCCGGGACAGGGGAGTGATTCACCCCTCCACTTT	CASTYPGQGSDSPLHF
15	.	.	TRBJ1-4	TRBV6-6	TGTGCCAGCCCCGACGAGTGGGGGGAGGACGAAAAACTGTTTTTT	CASPDEWGEDEKLFF
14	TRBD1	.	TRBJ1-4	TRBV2	TGTGCCAGCAGTCGGACAGGGAAAAATGAAAAACTGTTTTTT	CASSRTGKNEKLFF
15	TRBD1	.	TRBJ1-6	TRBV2	TGTGCCAGCAGCCTACAAGGGACAGTGAATTCACCCCTCCACTTT	CASSLQGTVNSPLHF
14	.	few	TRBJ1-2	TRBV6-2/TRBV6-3	TGTGCCAGCAGTTACTCTGGGGGGATATATGGCTACACCTTC	CASSYSGGIYGYTF
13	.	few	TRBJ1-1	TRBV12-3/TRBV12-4	TGTGCCAGCAGTTTATCGGGAGGGGCTGAAGCTTTCTTT	CASSLSGGAEAFF
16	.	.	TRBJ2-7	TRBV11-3	TGTGCCAGCAGCTTAGATGGTACCACAGGGACCTACGAGCAGTACTTC	CASSLDGTTGTYEQYF
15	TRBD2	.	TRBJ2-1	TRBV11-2	TGTGCCAGCAGCTACGGGACTAGCGGGACGAATGAGCAGTTCTTC	CASSYGTSGTNEQFF
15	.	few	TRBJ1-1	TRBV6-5	TGTGCCAGCAGTTACTCAGGAGGGCTCAACACTGAAGCTTTCTTT	CASSYSGGLNTEAFF
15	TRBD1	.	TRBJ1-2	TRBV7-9	TGTGCCAGCAGCTTAGCCCATGACAGGGCCGGGGGCTACACCTTC	CASSLAHDRAGGYTF
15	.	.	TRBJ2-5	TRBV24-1	TGTGCCACCAGTAATGCGGGGCCGAACCAAGAGACCCAGTACTTC	CATSNAGPNQETQYF
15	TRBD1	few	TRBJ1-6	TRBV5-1	TGCGCCAGCAGCACATCAGGGGGAAATAATTCACCCCTCCACTTT	CASSTSGGNNSPLHF
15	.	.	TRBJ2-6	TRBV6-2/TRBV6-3	TGTGCCAGCAGTTTACAGAGCTCTGGGGCCAACGTCCTGACTTTC	CASSLQSSGANVLTF
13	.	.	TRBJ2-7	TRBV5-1	TGCGCCAGCAGCCAAGGACAATACTACGAGCAGTACTTC	CASSQGQYYEQYF
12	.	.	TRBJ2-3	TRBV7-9	TGTGCCAGCAACTGGGGACTGGATACGCAGTATTTT	CASNWGLDTQYF
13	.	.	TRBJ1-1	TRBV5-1	TGCGCCAGCAGCTTGACAGGGATCACTGAAGCTTTCTTT	CASSLTGITEAFF
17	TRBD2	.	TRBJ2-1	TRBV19	TGTGCCAGTAGTATTGGGTCAGCAGCGGGAGGGAAAGATGAGCAGTTCTTC	CASSIGSAAGGKDEQFF
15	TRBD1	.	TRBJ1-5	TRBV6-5	TGTGCCAGCAGTTGGGCGACAGGGAGTAATCAGCCCCAGCATTTT	CASSWATGSNQPQHF
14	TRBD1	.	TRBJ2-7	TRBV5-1	TGCGCCAGCAGCGGGACGCACAGGGGGAACGAGCAGTACTTC	CASSGTHRGNEQYF
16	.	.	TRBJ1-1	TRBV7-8	TGTGCCAGCAGCTTAGGGGAGACGGAAGAAGGTTCTGAAGCTTTCTTT	CASSLGETEEGSEAFF
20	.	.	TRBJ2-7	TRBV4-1	TGCGCCAGCAGCCAACGTTTTAAACCGGGGGGCGGTCGGGCCTCCTACGAGCAGTACTTC	CASSQRFKPGGGRASYEQYF
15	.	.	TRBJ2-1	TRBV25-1	TGTGCCAGCAGTGAAAGGGGGTTTGAGAACAATGAGCAGTTCTTC	CASSERGFENNEQFF
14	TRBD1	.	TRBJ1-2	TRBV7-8	TGTGCCAGCAGCTTTTCAGGGGGCTCTCAAGGCTACACCTTC	CASSFSGGSQGYTF
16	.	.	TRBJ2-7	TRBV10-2	TGCGCCAGCAGTGAACGGCTGAGAGGTCCCTCCTACGAGCAGTACTTC	CASSERLRGPSYEQYF
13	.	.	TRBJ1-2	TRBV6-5	TGTGCCAGCAGTTATAGAGGGAGGGACGGCTACACCTTC	CASSYRGRDGYTF
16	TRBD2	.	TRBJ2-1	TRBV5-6	TGTGCCAGCAGCTTGGGCGGGGGGGCCTCCTACAATGAGCAGTTCTTC	CASSLGGGASYNEQFF
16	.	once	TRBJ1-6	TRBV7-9	TGTGCCAGCAGCCCGGACAGCATCTCCTATAATTCACCCCTCCACTTT	CASSPDSISYNSPLHF
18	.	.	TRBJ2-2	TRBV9	TGTGCCAGCAGCGTACGAGGAGTCGCTGATACGGACACCGGGGAGCTGTTTTTT	CASSVRGVADTDTGELFF
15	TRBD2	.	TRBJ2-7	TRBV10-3	TGTGCCATCAGCTCGGGACTAGCGGGGAGGTACGAGCAGTACTTC	CAISSGLAGRYEQYF
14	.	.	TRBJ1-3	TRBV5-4	TGTGCCAGCAGCTTGCAGGGTACTGGAAACACCATATATTTT	CASSLQGTGNTIYF
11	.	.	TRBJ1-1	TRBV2	TGTGCCAGTAAATATAACACTGAAGCTTTCTTT	CASKYNTEAFF
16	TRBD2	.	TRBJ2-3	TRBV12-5	TGTGCTAGTGGTTTGGCCCGGTGGGAGGGAACAGATACGCAGTATTTT	CASGLARWEGTDTQYF
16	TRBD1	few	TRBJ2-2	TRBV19	TGTGCCAGCGGAAGAACAGGGGGCTTGAACACCGGGGAGCTGTTTTTT	CASGRTGGLNTGELFF
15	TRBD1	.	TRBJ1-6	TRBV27	TGTGCCAGCAGTTCCGGGACAGGGCAGAATTCACCCCTCCACTTT	CASSSGTGQNSPLHF
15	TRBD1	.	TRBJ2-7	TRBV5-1	TGCGCCAGCAGCCCCCGACAGGGCACACCCTACGAGCAGTACTTC	CASSPRQGTPYEQYF
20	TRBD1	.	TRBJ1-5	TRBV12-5	TGTGCTAGTGGTTTGGTACGCGACAGGGGCCTTCTATATAGCAATCAGCCCCAGCATTTT	CASGLVRDRGLLYSNQPQHF
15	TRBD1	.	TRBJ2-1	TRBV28	TGTGCCAGCAGTTTGGCGGGACAGGGAGGTGATGAGCAGTTCTTC	CASSLAGQGGDEQFF
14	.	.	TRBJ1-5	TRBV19	TGTGCCAGTAGTATGGCAGATCGGGGTCAGCCCCAGCATTTT	CASSMADRGQPQHF
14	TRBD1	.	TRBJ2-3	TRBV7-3	TGTGCCAGCAGCCCGGACAGGAACACAGATACGCAGTATTTT	CASSPDRNTDTQYF
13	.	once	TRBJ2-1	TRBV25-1	TGTGCCAGCAGTGCAGGCAACTACAATGAGCAGTTCTTC	CASSAGNYNEQFF
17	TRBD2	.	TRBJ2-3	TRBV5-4	TGTGCCAGCAGCTCGATGACTAGCGGGAGGGTCGCGGATACGCAGTATTTT	CASSSMTSGRVADTQYF